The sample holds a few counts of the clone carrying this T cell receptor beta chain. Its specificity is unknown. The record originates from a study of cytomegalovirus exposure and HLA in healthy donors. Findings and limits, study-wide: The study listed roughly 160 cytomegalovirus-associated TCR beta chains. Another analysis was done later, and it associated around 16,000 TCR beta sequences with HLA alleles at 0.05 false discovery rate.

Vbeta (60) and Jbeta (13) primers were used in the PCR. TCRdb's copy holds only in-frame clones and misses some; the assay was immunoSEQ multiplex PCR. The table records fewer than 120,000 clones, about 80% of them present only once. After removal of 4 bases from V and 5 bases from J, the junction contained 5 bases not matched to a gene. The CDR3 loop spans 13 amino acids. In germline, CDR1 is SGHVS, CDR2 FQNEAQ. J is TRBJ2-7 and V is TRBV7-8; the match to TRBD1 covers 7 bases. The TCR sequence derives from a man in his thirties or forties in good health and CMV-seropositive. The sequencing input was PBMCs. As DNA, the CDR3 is TGTGCCAGCAGCTCGACAGGGCGCCACGAGCAGTACTTC. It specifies CASSSTGRHEQYF.